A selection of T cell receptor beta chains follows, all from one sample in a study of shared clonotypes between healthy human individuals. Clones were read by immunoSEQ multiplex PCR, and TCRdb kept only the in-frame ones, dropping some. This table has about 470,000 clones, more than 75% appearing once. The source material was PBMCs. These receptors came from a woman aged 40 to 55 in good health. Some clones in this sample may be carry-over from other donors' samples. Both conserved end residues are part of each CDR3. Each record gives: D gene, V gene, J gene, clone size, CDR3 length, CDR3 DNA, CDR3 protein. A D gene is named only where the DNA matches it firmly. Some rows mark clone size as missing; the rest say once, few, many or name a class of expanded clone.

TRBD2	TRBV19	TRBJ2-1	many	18	TGTGCCAGTAGTATGGCCCTAGCGGGAGGGCATAGCGACAATGAGCAGTTCTTC	CASSMALAGGHSDNEQFF
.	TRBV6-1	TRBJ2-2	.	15	TGTGCCAGCACTGTCGGATGGCCTAACACCGGGGAGCTGTTTTTT	CASTVGWPNTGELFF
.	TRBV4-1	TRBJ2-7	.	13	TGCGCCAGCAGCCAAGGCCTGGGCTACGAGCAGTACTTC	CASSQGLGYEQYF
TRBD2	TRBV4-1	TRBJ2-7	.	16	TGCGCCAGCAGCCAGCTAGCGGGAATGGGATTCTACGAGCAGTACTTC	CASSQLAGMGFYEQYF
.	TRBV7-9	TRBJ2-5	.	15	TGTGCCAGCAGCTTAGAATCCTCCCCTCAAGAGACCCAGTACTTC	CASSLESSPQETQYF
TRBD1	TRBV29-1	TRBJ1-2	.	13	TGCAGCGTGAGACAGGGAGAAAACTATGGCTACACCTTC	CSVRQGENYGYTF
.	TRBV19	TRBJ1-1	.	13	TGTGCCAGTAGTATGTCCAAATTCACTGAAGCTTTCTTT	CASSMSKFTEAFF
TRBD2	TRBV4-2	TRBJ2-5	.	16	TGTGCCAGCAGCCAAGAACAGCGGGAGGATCAAGAGACCCAGTACTTC	CASSQEQREDQETQYF
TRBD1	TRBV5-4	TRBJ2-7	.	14	TGTGCCAGCAGCCTACGACAGGGCACCTACGAGCAGTACTTC	CASSLRQGTYEQYF
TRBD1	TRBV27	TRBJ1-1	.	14	TGTGCCAGCAGGCCGGACAGGTCGAACACTGAAGCTTTCTTT	CASRPDRSNTEAFF
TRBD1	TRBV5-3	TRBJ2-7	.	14	TGTGCCAGAAGCCAAACCGGGACAGGCTACGAGCAGTACTTC	CARSQTGTGYEQYF
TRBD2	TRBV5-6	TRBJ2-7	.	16	TGTGCCAGCAGCTTAGGGACTAGCGGGAAGTCCTACGAGCAGTACTTC	CASSLGTSGKSYEQYF
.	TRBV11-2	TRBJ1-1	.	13	TGTGCCAGCGCCGAACAGGTGGGCACTGAAGCTTTCTTT	CASAEQVGTEAFF
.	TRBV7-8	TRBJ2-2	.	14	TGTGCCAGCAGCCACAGGGTAGCCACCGGGGAGCTGTTTTTT	CASSHRVATGELFF
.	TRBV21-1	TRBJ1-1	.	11	TGTGCCAGCAGGACAGGGTTGGAAGCTTTCTTT	CASRTGLEAFF
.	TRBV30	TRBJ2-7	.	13	TGTGCCACCTCTGGGGGGCCGTCCTACGAGCAGTACTTC	CATSGGPSYEQYF
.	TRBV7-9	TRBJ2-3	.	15	TGTGCCAGCAGCCTTAGCAGAACTAGCACAGATACGCAGTATTTT	CASSLSRTSTDTQYF
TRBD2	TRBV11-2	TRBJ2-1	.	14	TGTGCCAGCAGCGAAAGCCCGGCGGGAGAAAGGTCGTTCTTC	CASSESPAGERSFF